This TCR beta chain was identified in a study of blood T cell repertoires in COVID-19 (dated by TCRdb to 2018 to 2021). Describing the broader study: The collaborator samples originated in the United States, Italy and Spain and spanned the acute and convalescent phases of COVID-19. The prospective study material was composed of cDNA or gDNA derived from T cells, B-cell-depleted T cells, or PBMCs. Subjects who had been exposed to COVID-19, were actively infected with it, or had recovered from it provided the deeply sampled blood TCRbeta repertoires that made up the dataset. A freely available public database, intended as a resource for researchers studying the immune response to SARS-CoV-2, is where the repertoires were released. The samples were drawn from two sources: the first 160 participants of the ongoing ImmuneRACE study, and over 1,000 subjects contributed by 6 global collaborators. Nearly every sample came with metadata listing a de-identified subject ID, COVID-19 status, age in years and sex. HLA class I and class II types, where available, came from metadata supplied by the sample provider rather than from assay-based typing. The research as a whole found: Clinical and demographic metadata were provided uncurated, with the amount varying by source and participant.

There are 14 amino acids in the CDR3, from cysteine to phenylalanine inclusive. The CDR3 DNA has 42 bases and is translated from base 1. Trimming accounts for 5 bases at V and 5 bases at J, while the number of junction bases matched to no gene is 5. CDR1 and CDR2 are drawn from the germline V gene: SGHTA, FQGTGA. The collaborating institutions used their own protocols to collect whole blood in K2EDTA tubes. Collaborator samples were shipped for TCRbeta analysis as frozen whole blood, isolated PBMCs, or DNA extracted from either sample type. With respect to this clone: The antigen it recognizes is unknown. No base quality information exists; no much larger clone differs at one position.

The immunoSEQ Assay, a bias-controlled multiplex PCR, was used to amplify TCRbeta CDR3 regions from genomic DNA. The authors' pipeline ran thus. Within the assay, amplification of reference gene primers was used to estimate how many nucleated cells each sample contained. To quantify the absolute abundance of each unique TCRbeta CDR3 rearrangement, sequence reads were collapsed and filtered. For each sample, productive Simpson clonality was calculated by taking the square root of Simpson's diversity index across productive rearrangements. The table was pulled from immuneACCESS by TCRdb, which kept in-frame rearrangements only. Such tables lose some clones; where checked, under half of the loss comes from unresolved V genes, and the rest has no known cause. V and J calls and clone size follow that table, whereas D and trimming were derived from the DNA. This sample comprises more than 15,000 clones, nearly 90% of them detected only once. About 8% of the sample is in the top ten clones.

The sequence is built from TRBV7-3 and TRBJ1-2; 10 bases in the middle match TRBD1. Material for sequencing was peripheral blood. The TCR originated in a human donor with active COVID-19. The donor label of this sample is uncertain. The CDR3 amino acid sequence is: CASSPTGGRYGYTF. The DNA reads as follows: TGTGCCAGCAGCCCGACAGGGGGCCGTTATGGCTACACCTTC.